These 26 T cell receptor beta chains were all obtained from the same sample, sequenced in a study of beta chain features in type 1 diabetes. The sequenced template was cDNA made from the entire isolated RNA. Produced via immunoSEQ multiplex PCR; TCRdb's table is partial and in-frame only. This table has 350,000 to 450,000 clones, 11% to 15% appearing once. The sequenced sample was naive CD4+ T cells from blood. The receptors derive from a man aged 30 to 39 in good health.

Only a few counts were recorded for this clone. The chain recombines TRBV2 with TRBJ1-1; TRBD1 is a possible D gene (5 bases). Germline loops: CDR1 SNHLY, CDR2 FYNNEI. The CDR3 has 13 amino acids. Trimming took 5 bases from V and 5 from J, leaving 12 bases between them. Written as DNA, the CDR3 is TGTGCCAGCAGTTCCCGGGGCGGAACTGAAGCTTTCTTT. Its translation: CASSSRGGTEAFF.

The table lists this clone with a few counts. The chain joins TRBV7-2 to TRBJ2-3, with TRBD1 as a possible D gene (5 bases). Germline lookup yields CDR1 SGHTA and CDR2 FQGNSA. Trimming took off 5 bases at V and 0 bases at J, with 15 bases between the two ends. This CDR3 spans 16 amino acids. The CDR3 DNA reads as TGTGCCAGCAGCCCGTGGGGCCGGGCAAGCACAGATACGCAGTATTTT. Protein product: CASSPWGRASTDTQYF.

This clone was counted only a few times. CDR3 region: CASRPDTADEQYF. Here the CDR3 DNA reads TGTGCCAGCAGACCGGACACCGCTGACGAGCAGTACTTC. The chain recombines TRBV25-1 with TRBJ2-7, with D maybe TRBD1 (5 bases). Trimming shortened V by 6 bases and J by 5 bases, and 14 bases separated the two germline ends. CDR1 is MGHDK, CDR2 SYGVNS, per germline. The CDR3 is 13 amino acids.

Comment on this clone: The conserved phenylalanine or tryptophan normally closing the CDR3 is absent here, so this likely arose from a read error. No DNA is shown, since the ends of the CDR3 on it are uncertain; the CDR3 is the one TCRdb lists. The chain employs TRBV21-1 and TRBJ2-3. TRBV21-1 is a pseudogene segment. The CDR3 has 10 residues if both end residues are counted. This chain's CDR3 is CASTIRESTG.

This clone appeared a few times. CDR3 amino acids: CAGPNAAGWQGGQETQYF. CDR3 bases: TGCGCCGGACCGAACGCAGCTGGTTGGCAGGGTGGCCAAGAGACCCAGTACTTC. The V call is TRBV4-1, the J call TRBJ2-5; D possibly corresponds to TRBD1 (5 bases). Deletions cut 11 bases from V and 1 base from J, with 29 bases between. Germline assignment: CDR1 MGHRA and CDR2 YSYEKL. This CDR3 comprises 18 residues.

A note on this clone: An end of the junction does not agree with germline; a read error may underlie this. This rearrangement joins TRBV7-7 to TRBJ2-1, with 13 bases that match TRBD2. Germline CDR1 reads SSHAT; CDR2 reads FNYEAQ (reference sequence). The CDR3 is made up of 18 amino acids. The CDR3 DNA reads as TGTGCTAGCAGCTTAGCCCTCCAACTAGCGGGAGGGCCAGGTGAGCAGTTCTTC. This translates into CASSLALQLAGGPGEQFF.

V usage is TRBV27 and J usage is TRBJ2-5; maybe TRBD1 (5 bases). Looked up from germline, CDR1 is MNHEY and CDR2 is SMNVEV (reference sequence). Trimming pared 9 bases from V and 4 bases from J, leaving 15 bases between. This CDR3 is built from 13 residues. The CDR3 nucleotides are TGTGCCAGTAGACGTACAGGTTTAGAGACCCAGTACTTC. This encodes CASRRTGLETQYF.

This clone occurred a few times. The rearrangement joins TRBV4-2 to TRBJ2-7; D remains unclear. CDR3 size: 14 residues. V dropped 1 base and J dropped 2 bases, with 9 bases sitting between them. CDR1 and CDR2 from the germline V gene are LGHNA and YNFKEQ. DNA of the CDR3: TGTGCCAGCAGCCAAGGGGTAGGGCCCTACGAGCAGTACGTC. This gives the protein CASSQGVGPYEQYV.

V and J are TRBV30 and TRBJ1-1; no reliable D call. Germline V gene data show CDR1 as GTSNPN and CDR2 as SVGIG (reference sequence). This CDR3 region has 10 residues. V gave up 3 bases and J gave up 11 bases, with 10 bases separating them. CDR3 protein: CAWSLPRAFF. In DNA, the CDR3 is TGTGCCTGGAGCCTTCCAAGGGCTTTCTTT.

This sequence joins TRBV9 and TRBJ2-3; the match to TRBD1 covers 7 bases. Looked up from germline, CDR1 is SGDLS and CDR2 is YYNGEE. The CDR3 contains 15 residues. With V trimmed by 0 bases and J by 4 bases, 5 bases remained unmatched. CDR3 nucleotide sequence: TGTGCCAGCAGCGTAGAAGCTCAGGGGGCAGATACGCAGTATTTT. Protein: CASSVEAQGADTQYF.

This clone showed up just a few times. As DNA, the CDR3 is TGTGCCACCAGCGGTGGTCGCGGGGACACCGGGGAGCTGTTTTTT. This sequence encodes CATSGGRGDTGELFF. This chain joins TRBV15 and TRBJ2-2, with TRBD2 as a possible D gene (6 bases). Trimming cost V 5 bases and J 3 bases, with 13 bases left between them. The germline V gene encodes CDR1 LNHNV and CDR2 YYDKDF (reference sequence). CDR3 length: 15 residues.

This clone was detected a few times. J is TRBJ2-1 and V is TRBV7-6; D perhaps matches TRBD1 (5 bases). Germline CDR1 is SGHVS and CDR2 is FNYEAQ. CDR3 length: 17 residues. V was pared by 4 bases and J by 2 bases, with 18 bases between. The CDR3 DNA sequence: TGTGCCAGCAGCTCTAGACGTGGGAACAGGCCCTACAATGAGCAGTTCTTC. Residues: CASSSRRGNRPYNEQFF.

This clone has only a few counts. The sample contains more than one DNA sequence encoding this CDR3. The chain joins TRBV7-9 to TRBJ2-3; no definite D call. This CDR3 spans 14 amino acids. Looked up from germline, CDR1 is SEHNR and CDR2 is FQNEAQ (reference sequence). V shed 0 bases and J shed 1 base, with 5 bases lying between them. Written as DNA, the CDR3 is TGTGCCAGCAGCTTAGCGAAAGGCACAGATACGCAGTATTTT. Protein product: CASSLAKGTDTQYF.

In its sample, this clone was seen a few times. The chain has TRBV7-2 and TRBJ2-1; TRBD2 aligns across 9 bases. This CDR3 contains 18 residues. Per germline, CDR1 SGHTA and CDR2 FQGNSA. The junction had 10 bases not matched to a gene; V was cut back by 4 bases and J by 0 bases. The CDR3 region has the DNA TGTGCCAGCAGCTATGTGGCGGGGGGGCCGAGCTCCTACAATGAGCAGTTCTTC. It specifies CASSYVAGGPSSYNEQFF.

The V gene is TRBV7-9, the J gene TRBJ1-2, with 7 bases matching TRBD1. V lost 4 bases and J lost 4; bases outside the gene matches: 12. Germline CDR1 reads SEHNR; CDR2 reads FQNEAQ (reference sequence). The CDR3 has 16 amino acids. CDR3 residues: CASSSPGTAVSYGYTF. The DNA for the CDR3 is TGTGCCAGCAGCTCTCCCGGGACAGCCGTTTCCTATGGCTACACCTTC.

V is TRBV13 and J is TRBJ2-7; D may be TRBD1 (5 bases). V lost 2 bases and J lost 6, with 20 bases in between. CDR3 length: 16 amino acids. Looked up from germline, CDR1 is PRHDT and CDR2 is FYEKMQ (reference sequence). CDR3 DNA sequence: TGTGCCAGCAGCTTATTTAGTCGGGCAGGGTACTCCGAGCAGTACTTC. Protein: CASSLFSRAGYSEQYF.

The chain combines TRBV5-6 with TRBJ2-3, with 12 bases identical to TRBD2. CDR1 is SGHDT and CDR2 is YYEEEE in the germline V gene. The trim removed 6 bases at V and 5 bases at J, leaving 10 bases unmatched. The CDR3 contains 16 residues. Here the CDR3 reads CASIPPSGGAEDTQYF. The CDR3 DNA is TGTGCCAGCATCCCCCCTAGCGGGGGGGCTGAAGATACGCAGTATTTT.

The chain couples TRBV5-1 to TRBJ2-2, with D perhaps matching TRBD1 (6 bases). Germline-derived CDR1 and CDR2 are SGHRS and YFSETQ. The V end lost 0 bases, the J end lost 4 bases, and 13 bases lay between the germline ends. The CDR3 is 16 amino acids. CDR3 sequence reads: CASSLGGQGSTGELFF. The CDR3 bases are TGCGCCAGCAGCTTGGGAGGCCAGGGGTCCACCGGGGAGCTGTTTTTT. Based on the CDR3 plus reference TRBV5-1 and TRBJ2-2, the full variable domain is KAGVTQTPRYLIKTRGQQVTLSCSPISGHRSVSWYQQTPGQGLQFLFEYFSETQRNKGNFPGRFSGRQFSNSRSEMNVSTLELGDSALYLCASSLGGQGSTGELFFGEGSRLTVL.

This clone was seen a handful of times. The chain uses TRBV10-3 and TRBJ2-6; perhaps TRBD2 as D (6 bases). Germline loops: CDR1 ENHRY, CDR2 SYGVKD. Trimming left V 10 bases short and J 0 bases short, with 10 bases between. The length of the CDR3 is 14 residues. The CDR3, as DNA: TGTGCCACTACCGGGAGCTCTGGGGCCAACGTCCTGACTTTC. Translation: CATTGSSGANVLTF.

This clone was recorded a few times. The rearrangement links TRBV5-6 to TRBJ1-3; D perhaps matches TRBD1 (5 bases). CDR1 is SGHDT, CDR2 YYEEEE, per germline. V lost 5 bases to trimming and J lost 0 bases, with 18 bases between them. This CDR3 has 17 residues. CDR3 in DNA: TGTGCCAGCAGACTTCTTAAATCAGGGCCCTCTGGAAACACCATATATTTT. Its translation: CASRLLKSGPSGNTIYF.

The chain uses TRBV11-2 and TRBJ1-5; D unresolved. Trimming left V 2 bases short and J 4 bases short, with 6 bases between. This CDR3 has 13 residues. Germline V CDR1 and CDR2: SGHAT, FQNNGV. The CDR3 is CASSLLGNQPQHF. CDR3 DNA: TGTGCCAGCAGCTTATTGGGGAATCAGCCCCAGCATTTT.

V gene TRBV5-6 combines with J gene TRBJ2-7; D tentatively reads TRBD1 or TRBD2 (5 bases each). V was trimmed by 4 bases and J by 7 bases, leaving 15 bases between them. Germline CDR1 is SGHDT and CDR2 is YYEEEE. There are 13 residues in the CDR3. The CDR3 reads CASSRQGRREQYV. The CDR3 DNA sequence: TGTGCCAGCAGCCGCCAGGGACGGCGGGAGCAGTACGTC.

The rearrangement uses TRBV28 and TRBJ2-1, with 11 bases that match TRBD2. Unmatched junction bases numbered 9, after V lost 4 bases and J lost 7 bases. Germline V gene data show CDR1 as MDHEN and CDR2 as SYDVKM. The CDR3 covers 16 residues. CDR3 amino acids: CASSSYIAGGGNEQFF. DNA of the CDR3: TGTGCCAGCAGTTCCTACATAGCGGGAGGGGGGAATGAGCAGTTCTTC. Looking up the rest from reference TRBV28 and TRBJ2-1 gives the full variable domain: DVKVTQSSRYLVKRTGEKVFLECVQDMDHENMFWYRQDPGLGLRLIYFSYDVKMKEKGDIPEGYSVSREKKERFSLILESASTNQTSMYLCASSSYIAGGGNEQFFGPGTRLTVL.

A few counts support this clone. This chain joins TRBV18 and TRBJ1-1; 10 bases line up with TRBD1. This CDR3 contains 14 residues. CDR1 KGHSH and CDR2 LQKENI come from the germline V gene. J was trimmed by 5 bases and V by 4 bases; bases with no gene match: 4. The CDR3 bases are TGTGCCAGCTCACTGGGACAGGGGTATACTGAAGCTTTCTTT. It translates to CASSLGQGYTEAFF. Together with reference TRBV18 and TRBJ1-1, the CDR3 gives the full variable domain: NAGVMQNPRHLVRRRGQEARLRCSPMKGHSHVYWYRQLPEEGLKFMVYLQKENIIDESGMPKERFSAEFPKEGPSILRIQQVVRGDSAAYFCASSLGQGYTEAFFGQGTRLTVV.

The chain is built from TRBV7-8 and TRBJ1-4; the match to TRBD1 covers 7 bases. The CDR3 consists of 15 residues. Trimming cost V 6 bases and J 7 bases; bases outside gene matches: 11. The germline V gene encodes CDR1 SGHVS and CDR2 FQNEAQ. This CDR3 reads CASSDRQGSGEKLFF. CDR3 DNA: TGTGCCAGCAGTGACAGACAGGGTTCGGGTGAAAAACTGTTTTTT. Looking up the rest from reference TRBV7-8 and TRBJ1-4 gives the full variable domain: GAGVSQSPRYKVAKRGQDVALRCDPISGHVSLFWYQQALGQGPEFLTYFQNEAQLDKSGLPSDRFFAERPEGSVSTLKIQRTQQEDSAVYLCASSDRQGSGEKLFFGSGTQLSVL.

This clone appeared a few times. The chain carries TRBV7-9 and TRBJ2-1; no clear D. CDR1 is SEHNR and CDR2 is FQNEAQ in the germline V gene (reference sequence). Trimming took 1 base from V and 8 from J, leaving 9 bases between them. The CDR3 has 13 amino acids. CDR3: CASSLVYRDEQFF. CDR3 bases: TGTGCCAGCAGCTTAGTCTATAGGGATGAGCAGTTCTTC.